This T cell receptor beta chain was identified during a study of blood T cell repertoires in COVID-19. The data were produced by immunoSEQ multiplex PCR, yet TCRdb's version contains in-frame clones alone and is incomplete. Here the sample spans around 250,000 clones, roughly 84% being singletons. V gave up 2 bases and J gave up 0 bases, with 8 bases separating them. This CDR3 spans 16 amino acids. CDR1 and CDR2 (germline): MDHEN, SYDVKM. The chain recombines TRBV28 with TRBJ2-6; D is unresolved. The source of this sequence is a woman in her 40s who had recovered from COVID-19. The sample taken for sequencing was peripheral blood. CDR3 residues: CASSLGGSSGANVLTF. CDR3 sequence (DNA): TGTGCCAGCAGTTTAGGCGGCAGCTCTGGGGCCAACGTCCTGACTTTC.